The rows below give T cell receptor beta chains drawn from one sample of a study. TCRdb reprocessed the 5' RACE reads via MiXCR and lists one record per CDR3 protein. The table lists under 35,000 distinct CDR3 sequences, approximately 25% of them singletons, with roughly 4% in the top ten. The sequencing sample was made of memory CD4+ T cells sorted from blood. The source of these receptors is a female donor with breast cancer. Both conserved end residues are part of each CDR3. Each record gives: V gene, clone size, J gene, D gene, CDR3 protein, CDR3 DNA. D genes are given only for firm matches. Part of the rows lack a size; the others show once, few, many or a class for expanded clones.

V: TRBV11-3
size: -
J: TRBJ1-6
D: -
CDR3: CASSLTSTGSNSPLHF
DNA: TGTGCCAGCAGCCTAACCTCGACAGGCAGCAATTCACCCCTCCACTTT

V: TRBV7-2
size: few
J: TRBJ1-5
D: TRBD1
CDR3: CASSLAGQGGQPQHF
DNA: TGTGCCAGCAGCTTAGCGGGACAGGGGGGTCAGCCCCAGCATTTT

V: TRBV9
size: many
J: TRBJ2-5
D: TRBD2
CDR3: CASSVAGTSGVQETQYF
DNA: TGTGCCAGCAGCGTAGCGGGGACTAGCGGGGTCCAAGAGACCCAGTACTTC

V: TRBV27
size: few
J: TRBJ2-1
D: TRBD1
CDR3: CASSLQGQGAYNEQFF
DNA: TGTGCCAGCAGTTTACAGGGACAGGGCGCCTACAATGAGCAGTTCTTC

V: TRBV27
size: many
J: TRBJ2-1
D: TRBD1
CDR3: CASSLRDSSYNEQFF
DNA: TGTGCCAGCAGCCTCCGGGACAGCTCCTACAATGAGCAGTTCTTC

V: TRBV7-9
size: -
J: TRBJ1-1
D: -
CDR3: CASSSNRKTVNTEAFF
DNA: TGTGCCAGCAGCTCGAATCGAAAGACGGTGAACACTGAAGCTTTCTTT

V: TRBV9
size: few
J: TRBJ2-1
D: -
CDR3: CASSVDYEQFF
DNA: TGTGCCAGCAGCGTAGACTATGAGCAGTTCTTC

V: TRBV6-5
size: many
J: TRBJ1-1
D: -
CDR3: CASTPLEGAEAFF
DNA: TGTGCCAGCACCCCTCTGGAGGGCGCGGAGGCTTTCTTT

V: TRBV20-1
size: few
J: TRBJ2-1
D: TRBD2
CDR3: CSARDSSGTNLGNEQFF
DNA: TGCAGTGCTAGAGATTCTAGCGGGACCAATTTGGGGAATGAGCAGTTCTTC

V: TRBV2
size: -
J: TRBJ2-7
D: TRBD1
CDR3: CASTGGSLSYEQYF
DNA: TGTGCCAGTACAGGGGGCTCTCTATCCTACGAGCAGTACTTC

V: TRBV20-1
size: many
J: TRBJ2-1
D: -
CDR3: CSARDLVFNNEQFF
DNA: TGCAGTGCTAGAGATCTTGTCTTTAACAATGAGCAGTTCTTC

V: TRBV12-3/TRBV12-4
size: few
J: TRBJ1-3
D: -
CDR3: CASSSINGDNSGNTIYF
DNA: TGTGCCAGCAGTTCGATTAACGGAGACAACTCTGGAAACACCATATATTTT

V: TRBV6-5
size: few
J: TRBJ2-7
D: -
CDR3: CASSPSALEQYF
DNA: TGTGCCAGCAGCCCTTCTGCGCTCGAGCAGTACTTC

V: TRBV9
size: few
J: TRBJ2-7
D: TRBD2
CDR3: CASSVGGGITYEQYF
DNA: TGTGCCAGCAGCGTAGGGGGGGGGATCACCTACGAGCAGTACTTC

V: TRBV7-3
size: -
J: TRBJ2-2
D: -
CDR3: CASSLGPEPNTGELFF
DNA: TGTGCCAGCAGCTTAGGTCCGGAACCGAACACCGGGGAGCTGTTTTTT

V: TRBV13
size: many
J: TRBJ2-3
D: TRBD2
CDR3: CASSLPGLAATDTQYF
DNA: TGTGCCAGCAGCTTACCGGGACTAGCGGCGACAGATACGCAGTATTTT

V: TRBV7-6
size: -
J: TRBJ2-3
D: -
CDR3: CASSPWTLVDTQYF
DNA: TGTGCCAGCAGCCCGTGGACCCTCGTGGATACGCAGTATTTT

V: TRBV28
size: -
J: TRBJ1-2
D: -
CDR3: CASSFDSIFDYTF
DNA: TGTGCCAGCAGTTTCGACAGCATATTTGACTACACCTTC

V: TRBV28
size: -
J: TRBJ1-5
D: TRBD1
CDR3: CASSFNRGTNQPQHF
DNA: TGTGCCAGCAGTTTTAACAGGGGGACGAATCAGCCCCAGCATTTT

V: TRBV4-3
size: many
J: TRBJ2-1
D: TRBD2
CDR3: CASSYTSGVEQFF
DNA: TGCGCCAGCAGCTACACTAGCGGGGTTGAGCAGTTCTTC

V: TRBV12-3/TRBV12-4
size: few
J: TRBJ1-1
D: -
CDR3: CASSLGIGGYTEAFF
DNA: TGTGCCAGCAGTTTAGGGATTGGGGGATACACTGAAGCTTTCTTT

V: TRBV9
size: -
J: TRBJ1-1
D: -
CDR3: CASSFSGGEYTEAFF
DNA: TGTGCCAGCAGCTTTAGCGGGGGCGAATACACTGAAGCTTTCTTT

V: TRBV7-2
size: -
J: TRBJ2-7
D: -
CDR3: CASSFGTAGSRYEQYF
DNA: TGTGCCAGCAGCTTTGGAACGGCGGGATCTAGGTACGAGCAGTACTTC

V: TRBV7-2
size: many
J: TRBJ1-1
D: -
CDR3: CASSPYSPGHLNTEAFF
DNA: TGTGCCAGCAGCCCGTACTCACCGGGACATCTGAACACTGAAGCTTTCTTT

V: TRBV4-2
size: few
J: TRBJ2-2
D: TRBD2
CDR3: CASIFGLAGLNTGELFF
DNA: TGTGCCAGCATTTTTGGGCTAGCGGGCTTGAACACCGGGGAGCTGTTTTTT

V: TRBV20-1
size: -
J: TRBJ2-2
D: -
CDR3: CSATDPGGELFF
DNA: TGCAGTGCTACCGACCCAGGCGGGGAGCTGTTTTTT

V: TRBV4-2
size: few
J: TRBJ1-5
D: -
CDR3: CASSQEIGDQPQHF
DNA: TGTGCCAGCAGCCAAGAAATAGGTGATCAGCCCCAGCATTTT

V: TRBV12-3/TRBV12-4
size: -
J: TRBJ2-7
D: TRBD1
CDR3: CASRGTGSFYEQYF
DNA: TGTGCCAGCAGAGGGACAGGGTCCTTCTACGAGCAGTACTTC

V: TRBV6-5
size: few
J: TRBJ2-5
D: -
CDR3: CASSYVAGFQETQYF
DNA: TGTGCCAGCAGTTACGTGGCAGGATTCCAAGAGACCCAGTACTTC

V: TRBV7-9
size: -
J: TRBJ1-1
D: -
CDR3: CASSTKMAGRTEAFF
DNA: TGTGCCAGCAGCACGAAAATGGCGGGACGGACCGAAGCTTTCTTT

V: TRBV5-1
size: -
J: TRBJ2-3
D: -
CDR3: CASSLTGEAGRTDTQYF
DNA: TGCGCCAGCAGCTTGACGGGGGAGGCTGGTAGGACAGATACGCAGTATTTT

V: TRBV27
size: few
J: TRBJ1-5
D: TRBD1
CDR3: CASTRTGRAWGSNQPQHF
DNA: TGTGCCAGCACCAGGACAGGGCGGGCCTGGGGTAGCAATCAGCCCCAGCATTTT

V: TRBV9
size: medium-sized
J: TRBJ2-1
D: -
CDR3: CASSVDRVLTYNEQFF
DNA: TGTGCCAGCAGCGTAGACAGGGTTTTGACCTACAATGAGCAGTTCTTC

V: TRBV2
size: -
J: TRBJ2-1
D: -
CDR3: CASSAPGSSYNEQFF
DNA: TGTGCCAGCAGTGCTCCGGGAAGCTCCTACAATGAGCAGTTCTTC

V: TRBV4-2
size: few
J: TRBJ2-1
D: -
CDR3: CASSQDISQIINNEQFF
DNA: TGTGCCAGCAGCCAAGATATATCACAGATTATTAACAATGAGCAGTTCTTC

V: TRBV14
size: few
J: TRBJ1-6
D: TRBD1
CDR3: CASSEDRTNSPLHF
DNA: TGTGCCAGCAGCGAGGACAGGACGAATTCACCCCTCCACTTT

V: TRBV25-1
size: few
J: TRBJ2-4
D: -
CDR3: CASSELRLSKNIQYF
DNA: TGTGCCAGCAGTGAGCTTCGGTTATCCAAAAACATTCAGTACTTC

V: TRBV4-1
size: many
J: TRBJ2-2
D: -
CDR3: CASSQVLARTGELFF
DNA: TGCGCCAGCAGCCAAGTACTAGCCCGTACCGGGGAGCTGTTTTTT

V: TRBV10-3
size: few
J: TRBJ1-2
D: -
CDR3: CAISESREGSYGYTF
DNA: TGTGCCATCAGTGAGTCTAGGGAAGGTAGCTATGGCTACACCTTC

V: TRBV6-5
size: -
J: TRBJ2-5
D: TRBD1
CDR3: CASSRDRAEETQYF
DNA: TGTGCCAGCAGCCGGGACAGGGCAGAAGAGACCCAGTACTTC

V: TRBV20-1
size: many
J: TRBJ2-7
D: -
CDR3: CSARGPQESYEQYF
DNA: TGCAGTGCTCGAGGACCACAGGAGTCCTACGAGCAGTACTTC

V: TRBV24-1
size: -
J: TRBJ2-1
D: -
CDR3: CATSEDSNEQFF
DNA: TGTGCCACCAGTGAGGATAGCAATGAGCAGTTCTTC

V: TRBV5-4
size: medium-sized
J: TRBJ1-2
D: -
CDR3: CATRGEYGYTF
DNA: TGTGCCACCCGTGGGGAATATGGCTACACCTTC

V: TRBV5-1
size: many
J: TRBJ1-3
D: -
CDR3: CASSSDGPLSGNTIYF
DNA: TGCGCCAGCAGCTCGGATGGGCCTCTCTCTGGAAACACCATATATTTT

V: TRBV7-9
size: -
J: TRBJ2-3
D: TRBD2
CDR3: CASSYLNGLAGAPGYF
DNA: TGTGCCAGCAGCTATCTTAACGGACTAGCGGGGGCACCGGGGTATTTT

V: TRBV4-1
size: few
J: TRBJ1-4
D: -
CDR3: CTSSARQVGEKLFF
DNA: TGCACCAGCAGCGCCCGGCAGGTTGGAGAAAAACTGTTTTTT

V: TRBV11-2
size: -
J: TRBJ2-1
D: TRBD1
CDR3: CASRTTGAYNEQFF
DNA: TGTGCCAGCAGGACCACAGGGGCCTACAATGAGCAGTTCTTC

V: TRBV5-1
size: many
J: TRBJ1-2
D: -
CDR3: CASSTGAGSGANYGYTF
DNA: TGCGCCAGCAGTACCGGGGCCGGATCAGGGGCTAACTATGGCTACACCTTC

V: TRBV6-5
size: few
J: TRBJ2-7
D: -
CDR3: CASSRNGGTYEQYF
DNA: TGTGCCAGCAGTCGAAATGGGGGTACCTACGAGCAGTACTTC

V: TRBV18
size: few
J: TRBJ2-7
D: -
CDR3: CASSPSTDTYEQYF
DNA: TGTGCCAGCTCACCTTCGACTGACACCTACGAGCAGTACTTC

V: TRBV7-9
size: few
J: TRBJ2-7
D: -
CDR3: CASSLSGDSSYEQYF
DNA: TGTGCCAGCAGCTTAAGCGGGGACAGCTCCTACGAGCAGTACTTC

V: TRBV6-2/TRBV6-3
size: few
J: TRBJ1-5
D: -
CDR3: CASSYRASSNQPQHF
DNA: TGTGCCAGCAGTTACAGGGCTAGTAGCAATCAGCCCCAGCATTTT

V: TRBV6-2/TRBV6-3
size: -
J: TRBJ2-7
D: -
CDR3: CASSYGVEQYF
DNA: TGTGCCAGCAGTTACGGGGTCGAGCAGTACTTC

V: TRBV6-4
size: many
J: TRBJ1-1
D: -
CDR3: CASSDGGSEAFF
DNA: TGTGCCAGCAGTGACGGCGGATCTGAAGCTTTCTTT

V: TRBV28
size: -
J: TRBJ2-2
D: -
CDR3: CASSQLSGAGELFF
DNA: TGTGCCAGCAGTCAACTCTCTGGAGCCGGGGAGCTGTTTTTT

V: TRBV7-3
size: few
J: TRBJ1-1
D: -
CDR3: CASSFRTTSASMNTEAFF
DNA: TGTGCCAGCAGCTTCCGTACCACCTCGGCCTCCATGAACACTGAAGCTTTCTTT

V: TRBV27
size: -
J: TRBJ2-3
D: -
CDR3: CASSLYQRGADTQYF
DNA: TGTGCCAGCAGTTTATACCAGAGAGGGGCAGATACGCAGTATTTT